This T cell receptor (beta chain) was identified in a study of cytomegalovirus exposure and HLA in healthy donors. Broader study findings: Compared with the roughly 700-donor mean, an Asian-associated ancestry cluster reportedly had fewer N-insertions, according to a later analysis.

As for the donors, each was a healthy bone marrow donor. PCR used 60 Vbeta primers and 13 Jbeta primers. Repertoires were generated with immunoSEQ multiplex PCR, while TCRdb's copy carries only in-frame clones and drops some. The data contain 140,000 or so clones, 9.4% of them singletons. This clone was seen only a few times. The antigen remains undetermined. With 7 bases removed from V and 5 bases from J, the gap between germline ends came to 18 bases. CDR3 length equals 14 residues. Germline CDR1 reads SGHRS; CDR2 reads YFSETQ. This sequence joins TRBV5-1 and TRBJ1-1; perhaps TRBD1 as D (5 bases). Sequencing input: PBMCs. The TCR sequence derives from a male donor in good health and CMV-seronegative. The CDR3 nucleotides read TGCGCCAGCCGTCCCGGCAGGGAAAGGACTGAAGCTTTCTTT. Translation gives CASRPGRERTEAFF.